The clone carrying this T cell receptor (beta chain) was counted once. Sequencing was performed with immunoSEQ multiplex PCR; in TCRdb, only in-frame clones are kept and a portion is missing. The table shows approximately 44,000 clones, with around nine tenths occurring only once. The sample is drawn from a study of blood T cell repertoires in COVID-19. CDR1 and CDR2 from the germline V gene are KGHSH and LQKENI. With V trimmed by 3 bases and J by 3 bases, 1 base remained unmatched. This CDR3 is built from 15 residues. This TCR was sampled from a woman aged 40 to 50 with acute or convalescent COVID-19. What was sequenced was peripheral blood. The chain links TRBV18 to TRBJ2-3; 12 bases are shared with TRBD1. In DNA, the CDR3 is TGTGCCAGCTCACCGGGACAGGGGGCAACAGATACGCAGTATTTT. It encodes CASSPGQGATDTQYF.